The table lists the clone carrying this T cell receptor beta chain with a few counts. Its target is not known. These data belong to a study of shared clonotypes between healthy human individuals. About the study: Each donor had three CD4 naive, three CD4 memory, two CD8 naive and one CD8 memory plate.

Replicate sorted-subset PCRs were loaded with around 0.2 ug DNA, about 28,000 T cell genomes. Measured with immunoSEQ multiplex PCR; TCRdb has only the in-frame clones, and not every one. The repertoire holds a few million clones, with about 94% as singletons. Germline assignment: CDR1 SNHLY and CDR2 FYNNEI. The CDR3 covers 14 residues. V was pared by 0 bases and J by 6 bases, with 9 bases between. Negatively enriched CD4+ T cells were divided by CD45RA into naive and memory. Whole-study findings and limits: Owing to a small donor count, the genetic and exposure-history diversity represented was limited.

The rearrangement links TRBV2 to TRBJ1-5, with TRBD1 as a possible D gene (5 bases). The receptor was derived from a man between 18 and 35 years old in good health. The source material was naive CD4+ T cells sorted from blood. Subset given: CD45RA+ positively selected. The CDR3 nucleotides read TGTGCCAGCAGTGAAGCGGGGCGGGTTCAGCCCCAGCATTTT. Its translation: CASSEAGRVQPQHF.